This T cell receptor (beta chain) was found in a study of shared clonotypes between healthy human individuals. The study, taken as a whole, reports: Naive CD4 clonotypes overlapped across several donors at approximately 5.3%. Sorted-subset samples were not fully sequenced, rarefaction indicated.

As to this clone: Its antigen is still unknown.

Donors comprised healthy HIV-negative adults lacking recent acute infections or vaccinations. In the authors' methods: There were no quality scores in the junction-only immunoSEQ sequences, so filtering differed. TCRdb's table, derived via immunoSEQ multiplex PCR, lists solely in-frame clones and lacks some. V and J calls and clone size are those listed in that table; D and trimming were worked out from the DNA. The data hold about 680,000 clones, with 74% observed a single time. CDR1 MRHNA and CDR2 SNTAGT come from the germline V gene. The trim removed 6 bases at V and 6 bases at J, leaving 6 bases unmatched. CDR3 length: 15 amino acids.

This TCR was recovered from a woman aged 30 to 39 in good health. Input material: memory CD4+ T cells sorted from blood. Subset described: CD45RA-negative fraction. The chain uses TRBV6-4 and TRBJ2-1, with 12 positions matching TRBD2. CDR3 coding DNA: TGTGCCAGCAGCCCCCCTAGCGGGAGGGCCAATGAGCAGTTCTTC. Translating it yields CASSPPSGRANEQFF.